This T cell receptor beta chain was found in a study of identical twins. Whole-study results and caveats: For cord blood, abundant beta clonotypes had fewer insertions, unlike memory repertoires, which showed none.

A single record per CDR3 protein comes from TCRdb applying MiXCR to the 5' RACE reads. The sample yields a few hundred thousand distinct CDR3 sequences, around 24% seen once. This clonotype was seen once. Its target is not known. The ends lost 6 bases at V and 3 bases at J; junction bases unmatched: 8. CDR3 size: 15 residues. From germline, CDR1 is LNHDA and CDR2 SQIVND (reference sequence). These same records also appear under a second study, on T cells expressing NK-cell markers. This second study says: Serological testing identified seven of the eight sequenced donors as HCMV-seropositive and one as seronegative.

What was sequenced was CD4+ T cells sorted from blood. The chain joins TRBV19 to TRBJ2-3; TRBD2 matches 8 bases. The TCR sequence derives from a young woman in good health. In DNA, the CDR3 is TGTGCCAGTAGGATATCATTAGCGGGAACAGATACGCAGTATTTT. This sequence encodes CASRISLAGTDTQYF.